What follows are 8 T cell receptor beta chains derived from one specimen sequenced in a study of CD8 T cells in ankylosing spondylitis (dated 2017 in TCRdb). Summary of the overall study and its limitations: Blood from ankylosing spondylitis patients appeared to be characterized by a TCR beta motif made up of about 8 highly homologous amino acid variants.

Their specific antigens are unknown. The library was generated by 5' RACE. The sequencer listed for this sample is Illumina HiSeq 2500. The raw public reads went through TCRdb reprocessing: fastp at Q25, MiXCR clone calling, in-frame beta chains kept. Rows are combined by CDR3 protein, so each entry shows the most common genes and DNA. The sample table shows over 450,000 distinct CDR3 sequences, and about an eighth are seen once. The top ten clones comprise 6.5% to 7% of the sample. Sequences were obtained from blood, either unsorted or a sorted T cell fraction (not recorded which). These receptors all come from a male donor with ankylosing spondylitis.

This sequence joins TRBV29-1 and TRBJ1-5; 7 nucleotides line up with TRBD1. This CDR3 region has 15 residues. Germline CDR1 is SQVTM and CDR2 is ANQGSEA. The V and J ends lost 7 bases and 4 bases, in that order; junction bases with no gene match: 13. The CDR3 here is CSALEGQGENQPQHF. The CDR3 DNA follows: TGCAGCGCACTCGAGGGGCAGGGGGAGAATCAGCCCCAGCATTTT.

The J gene is TRBJ2-1, the V gene TRBV20-1, with TRBD2 as a possible D gene (6 bases). Germline V gene lookup returns CDR1 DFQATT and CDR2 SNEGSKA (reference sequence). The germline V and J ends were trimmed by 5 bases and 0 bases, with 17 bases remaining between them. The CDR3 is 16 amino acids. CDR3 sequence: CSAHSPGEHSYNEQFF. CDR3 nucleotide sequence: TGCAGTGCTCATTCGCCGGGGGAACACTCCTACAATGAGCAGTTCTTC.

This clonotype appeared a few times. This chain links TRBV19 with TRBJ2-3, with 9 nucleotides matching TRBD2. V dropped 7 bases and J dropped 4; count of bases not matched to a gene: 9. In germline, CDR1 is LNHDA, CDR2 SQIVND (reference sequence). There are 15 residues in the CDR3. The CDR3 loop is CASTPSGIGADTQYF. CDR3 bases: TGTGCCAGTACTCCTAGCGGGATCGGGGCAGATACGCAGTATTTT.

This rearrangement joins TRBV3-1 to TRBJ2-5; no reliable D call. Germline CDR1 is LGHDT and CDR2 is YNNKEL (reference sequence). V lost 1 base, J lost 5 bases, and 8 bases lay in between. The CDR3 length is 13 residues. The CDR3: CASSQASRETQYF. CDR3 coding DNA: TGTGCCAGCAGCCAAGCTTCCAGGGAGACCCAGTACTTC.

The genes are TRBV15 and TRBJ2-3; possibly TRBD1 for D (6 bases). CDR1 and CDR2 (germline): LNHNV, YYDKDF (reference sequence). V gave up 2 bases and J gave up 5 bases, with 8 bases separating them. CDR3 size: 13 residues. CDR3 sequence reads: CATSRPGVDTQYF. The CDR3 DNA reads TGTGCCACCAGCAGACCAGGGGTAGATACGCAGTATTTT.

This chain uses TRBV12-3 or TRBV12-4 with TRBJ2-5, with 7 bases identical to TRBD2. The CDR3 has 15 amino acids. V was clipped by 6 bases and J by 1 base; unmatched bases: 8. The CDR3 DNA reads as TGTGCCAGCAGATCCCGGGACTACTCCCAAGAGACCCAGTACTTC. This gives the protein CASRSRDYSQETQYF.

V is TRBV7-9 and J is TRBJ1-5; D not resolved. V lost 5 bases and J 3 bases, leaving 14 bases between the germline ends. Looked up from germline, CDR1 is SEHNR and CDR2 is FQNEAQ (reference sequence). This CDR3 region has 15 residues. The DNA of the CDR3 is TGTGCCAGCAGCCCCATCCCATCGGACAATCAGCCCCAGCATTTT. It encodes CASSPIPSDNQPQHF.

Only a few counts were recorded for this clonotype. The rearrangement links TRBV5-1 to TRBJ2-2; 7 bases fit TRBD1. This CDR3 region has 14 residues. Trimming took 2 bases from V and 6 from J; bases not matched to a gene: 4. Germline V gene data show CDR1 as SGHRS and CDR2 as YFSETQ. CDR3 residues: CASSFRQGPGELFF. CDR3 DNA sequence: TGCGCCAGCAGCTTCCGACAGGGTCCCGGGGAGCTGTTTTTT.